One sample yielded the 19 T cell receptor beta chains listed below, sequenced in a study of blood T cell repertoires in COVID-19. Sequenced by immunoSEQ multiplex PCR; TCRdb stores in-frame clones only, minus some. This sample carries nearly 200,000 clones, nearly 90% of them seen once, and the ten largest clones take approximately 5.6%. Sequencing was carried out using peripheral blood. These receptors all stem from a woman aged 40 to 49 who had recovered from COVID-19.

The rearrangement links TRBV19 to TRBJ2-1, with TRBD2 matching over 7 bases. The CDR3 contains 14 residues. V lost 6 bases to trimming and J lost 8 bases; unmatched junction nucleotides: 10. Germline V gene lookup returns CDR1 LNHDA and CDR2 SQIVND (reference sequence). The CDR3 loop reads CASSSAGDPDEQFF. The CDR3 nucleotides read TGTGCCAGTAGCTCGGCGGGAGACCCAGATGAGCAGTTCTTC.

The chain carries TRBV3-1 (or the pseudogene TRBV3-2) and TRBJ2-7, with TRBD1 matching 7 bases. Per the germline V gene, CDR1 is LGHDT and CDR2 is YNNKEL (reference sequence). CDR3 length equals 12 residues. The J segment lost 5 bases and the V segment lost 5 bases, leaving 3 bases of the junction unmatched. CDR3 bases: TGTGCCAGCAGCTCGACAGGGAACGAGCAGTACTTC. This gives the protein CASSSTGNEQYF.

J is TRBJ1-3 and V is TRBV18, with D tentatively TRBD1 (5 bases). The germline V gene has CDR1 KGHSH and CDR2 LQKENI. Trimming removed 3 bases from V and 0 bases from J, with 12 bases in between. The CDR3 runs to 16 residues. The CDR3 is CASSPREPGSGNTIYF. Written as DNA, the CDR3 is TGTGCCAGCTCACCCAGGGAACCCGGCTCTGGAAACACCATATATTTT. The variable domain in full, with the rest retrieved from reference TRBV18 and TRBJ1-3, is NAGVMQNPRHLVRRRGQEARLRCSPMKGHSHVYWYRQLPEEGLKFMVYLQKENIIDESGMPKERFSAEFPKEGPSILRIQQVVRGDSAAYFCASSPREPGSGNTIYFGEGSWLTVV.

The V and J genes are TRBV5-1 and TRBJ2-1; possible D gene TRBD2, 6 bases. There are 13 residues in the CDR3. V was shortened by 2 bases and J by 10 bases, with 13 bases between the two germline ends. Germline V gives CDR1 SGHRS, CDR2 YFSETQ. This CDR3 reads CASSFISSAEQFF. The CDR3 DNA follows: TGCGCCAGCAGCTTCATCTCTAGCGCCGAGCAGTTCTTC.

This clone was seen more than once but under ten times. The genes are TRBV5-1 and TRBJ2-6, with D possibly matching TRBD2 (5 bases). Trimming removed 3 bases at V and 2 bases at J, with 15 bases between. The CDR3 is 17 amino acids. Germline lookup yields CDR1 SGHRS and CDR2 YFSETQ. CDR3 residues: CASSSGYGVPGANVLTF. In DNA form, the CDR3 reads TGCGCCAGCAGCTCGGGATACGGGGTCCCTGGGGCCAACGTCCTGACTTTC.

CDR3 nucleotides: TGTGCCAGTAGTATAGATCTTGGCGCGGGACGGGGTGAGCAGTTCTTC. Amino acids: CASSIDLGAGRGEQFF. This chain links TRBV19 with TRBJ2-1; D might be TRBD2 (6 bases). V shed 0 bases and J shed 9 bases, with 18 bases lying between them. CDR3 length equals 16 residues. Germline loops: CDR1 LNHDA, CDR2 SQIVND (reference sequence).

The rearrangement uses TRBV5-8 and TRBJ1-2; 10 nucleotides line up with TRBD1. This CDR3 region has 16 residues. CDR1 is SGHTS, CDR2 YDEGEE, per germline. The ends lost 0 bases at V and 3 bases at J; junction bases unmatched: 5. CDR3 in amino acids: CASSLAWGQGYYGYTF. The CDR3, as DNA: TGTGCCAGCAGCTTGGCCTGGGGACAGGGGTACTATGGCTACACCTTC.

CDR3 protein: CASSLGALDYTF. CDR3 sequence (DNA): TGTGCCAGCAGCTTGGGCGCTTTGGACTACACCTTC. This chain uses TRBV7-9 with TRBJ1-2; D unclear. This CDR3 has 12 amino acids. CDR1 and CDR2 (germline): SEHNR, FQNEAQ (reference sequence). Trimming pared 3 bases from V and 10 bases from J, leaving 12 bases between.

The CDR3 bases are TGTGCCAGCAGCTTAGTCGCTACGTCTGAGCAGTTCTTC. This encodes CASSLVATSEQFF. V is TRBV7-7 and J is TRBJ2-1; no clear D gene. Germline CDR1 and CDR2: SSHAT and FNYEAQ (reference sequence). The CDR3 totals 13 residues. V was cut by 1 base and J by 9 bases, with 10 bases left in between.

The CDR3 DNA reads as TGCGCCAGCAGCTTGCATCGATCGCAGGGGGCGAACTATGGCTACACCTTC. Amino acids: CASSLHRSQGANYGYTF. The chain uses TRBV5-1 and TRBJ1-2; the match to TRBD1 covers 8 bases. CDR1 is SGHRS and CDR2 is YFSETQ in the germline V gene. The CDR3 has 17 residues. The V gene end was trimmed by 1 base and the J gene end by 2 bases; junction bases not matched to a gene: 10.

The CDR3 sequence is CASSLSTANYGYTF. CDR3 coding DNA: TGTGCCAGCAGTTTATCCACAGCTAACTATGGCTACACCTTC. The V gene is TRBV27, the J gene TRBJ1-2, with unresolved D. CDR1 and CDR2 (germline): MNHEY, SMNVEV (reference sequence). This CDR3 is built from 14 residues. V was pared by 0 bases and J by 0 bases, with 5 bases between.

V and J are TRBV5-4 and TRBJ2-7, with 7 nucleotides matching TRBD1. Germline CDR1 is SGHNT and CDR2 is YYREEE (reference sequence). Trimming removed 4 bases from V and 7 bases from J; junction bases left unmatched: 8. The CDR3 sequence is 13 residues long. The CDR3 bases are TGTGCCAGCAGCCTACAGGGGCCAGAAGAGCAGTACTTC. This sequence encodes CASSLQGPEEQYF.

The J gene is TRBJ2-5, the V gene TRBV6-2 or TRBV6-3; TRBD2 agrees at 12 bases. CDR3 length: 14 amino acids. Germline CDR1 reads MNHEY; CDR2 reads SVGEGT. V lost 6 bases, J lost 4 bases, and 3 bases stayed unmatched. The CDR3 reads CASSLGLAGETQYF. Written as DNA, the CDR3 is TGTGCCAGCAGCCTGGGACTAGCGGGAGAGACCCAGTACTTC.

DNA of the CDR3: TGTGCCAGCAGCGGAGTGGGGACAGGGGTTGGGAGCTCCTACAATGAGCAGTTCTTC. It yields the protein CASSGVGTGVGSSYNEQFF. V and J are TRBV2 and TRBJ2-1; 10 bases are shared with TRBD1. With V trimmed by 6 bases and J by 0 bases, 14 bases remained unmatched. The V gene's germline CDR1 is SNHLY and CDR2 FYNNEI. This CDR3 spans 19 amino acids.

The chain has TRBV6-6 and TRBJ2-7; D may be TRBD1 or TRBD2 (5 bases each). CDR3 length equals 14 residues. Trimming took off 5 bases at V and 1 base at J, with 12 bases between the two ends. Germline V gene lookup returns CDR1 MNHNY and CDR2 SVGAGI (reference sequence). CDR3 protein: CASSRGQGSYEQYF. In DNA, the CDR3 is TGTGCCAGCAGTCGAGGGCAGGGTTCCTACGAGCAGTACTTC.

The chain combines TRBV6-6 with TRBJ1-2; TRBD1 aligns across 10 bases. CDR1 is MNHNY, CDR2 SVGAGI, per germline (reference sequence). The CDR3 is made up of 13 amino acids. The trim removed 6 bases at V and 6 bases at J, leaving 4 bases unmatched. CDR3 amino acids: CASRGTGEDGYTF. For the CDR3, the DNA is TGTGCCAGCAGGGGGACAGGGGAGGATGGCTACACCTTC.

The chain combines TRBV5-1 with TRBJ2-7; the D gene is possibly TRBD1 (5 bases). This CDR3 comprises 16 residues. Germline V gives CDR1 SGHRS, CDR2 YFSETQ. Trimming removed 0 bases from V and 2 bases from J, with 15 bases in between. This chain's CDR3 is CASSLEGDLETYEQYF. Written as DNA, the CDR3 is TGCGCCAGCAGCTTGGAAGGGGATTTGGAAACCTACGAGCAGTACTTC.

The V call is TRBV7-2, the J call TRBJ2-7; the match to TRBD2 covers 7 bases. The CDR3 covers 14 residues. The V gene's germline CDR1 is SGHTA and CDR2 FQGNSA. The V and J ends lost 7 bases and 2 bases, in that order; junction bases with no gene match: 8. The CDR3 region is CASTGAGDPYEQYF. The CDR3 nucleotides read TGTGCCAGCACCGGGGCGGGGGACCCCTACGAGCAGTACTTC. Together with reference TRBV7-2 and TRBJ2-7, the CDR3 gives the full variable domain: GAGVSQSPSNKVTEKGKDVELRCDPISGHTALYWYRQSLGQGLEFLIYFQGNSAPDKSGLPSDRFSAERTGGSVSTLTIQRTQQEDSAVYLCASTGAGDPYEQYFGPGTRLTVT.

CDR3 region: CASSTGGVGNTIYF. The CDR3, as DNA: TGTGCCAGCAGCACAGGGGGAGTTGGAAACACCATATATTTT. The V and J genes are TRBV27 and TRBJ1-3; 8 nucleotides match TRBD1. V was pared by 6 bases and J by 3 bases, with 4 bases of the junction left unmatched. Per the germline V gene, CDR1 is MNHEY and CDR2 is SMNVEV (reference sequence). The CDR3 totals 14 residues.